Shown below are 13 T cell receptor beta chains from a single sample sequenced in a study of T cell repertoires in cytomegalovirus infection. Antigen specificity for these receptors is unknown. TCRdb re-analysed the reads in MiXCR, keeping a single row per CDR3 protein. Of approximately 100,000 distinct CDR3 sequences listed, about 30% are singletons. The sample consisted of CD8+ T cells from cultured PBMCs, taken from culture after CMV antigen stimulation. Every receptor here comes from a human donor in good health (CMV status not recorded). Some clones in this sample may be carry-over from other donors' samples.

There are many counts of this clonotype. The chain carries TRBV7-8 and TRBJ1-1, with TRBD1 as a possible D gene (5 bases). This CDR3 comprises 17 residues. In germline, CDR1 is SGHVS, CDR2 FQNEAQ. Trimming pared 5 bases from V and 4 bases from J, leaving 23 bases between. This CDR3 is CASSLNWGVGVATEAFF. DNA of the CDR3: TGTGCCAGCAGCCTGAACTGGGGGGTAGGGGTTGCCACTGAAGCTTTCTTT. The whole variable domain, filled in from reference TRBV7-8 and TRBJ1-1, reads GAGVSQSPRYKVAKRGQDVALRCDPISGHVSLFWYQQALGQGPEFLTYFQNEAQLDKSGLPSDRFFAERPEGSVSTLKIQRTQQEDSAVYLCASSLNWGVGVATEAFFGQGTRLTVV.

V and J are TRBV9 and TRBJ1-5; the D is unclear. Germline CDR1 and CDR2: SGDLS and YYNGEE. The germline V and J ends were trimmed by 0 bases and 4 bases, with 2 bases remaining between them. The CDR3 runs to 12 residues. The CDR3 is CASSVGNQPQHF. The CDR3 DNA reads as TGTGCCAGCAGCGTAGGTAATCAGCCCCAGCATTTT.

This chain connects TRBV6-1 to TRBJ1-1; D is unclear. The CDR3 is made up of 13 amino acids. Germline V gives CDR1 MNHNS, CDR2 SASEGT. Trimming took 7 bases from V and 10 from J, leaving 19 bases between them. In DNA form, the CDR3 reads TGTGCCAGCAAGGTGGGCATATCCTTTGGAGCTTTCTTT. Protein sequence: CASKVGISFGAFF.

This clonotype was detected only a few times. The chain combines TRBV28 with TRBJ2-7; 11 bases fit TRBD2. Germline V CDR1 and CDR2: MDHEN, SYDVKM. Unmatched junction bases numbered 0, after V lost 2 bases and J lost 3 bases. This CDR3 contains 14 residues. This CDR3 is CASSLLAGGYEQYF. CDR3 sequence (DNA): TGTGCCAGCAGTTTACTAGCGGGGGGCTACGAGCAGTACTTC.

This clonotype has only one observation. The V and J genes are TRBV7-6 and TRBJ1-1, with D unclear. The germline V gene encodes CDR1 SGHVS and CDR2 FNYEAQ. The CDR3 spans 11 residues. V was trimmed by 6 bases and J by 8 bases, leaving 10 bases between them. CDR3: CASRLGREAFF. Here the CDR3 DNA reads TGTGCCAGCAGGCTAGGCAGAGAAGCTTTCTTT.

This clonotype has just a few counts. CDR3 nucleotides: TGTGCCAGCAGGTTCACCCTGACAGGGGCGGTCTCACCCCTCCACTTT. It translates to CASRFTLTGAVSPLHF. The V gene is TRBV2, the J gene TRBJ1-6; 8 bases match TRBD1. This CDR3 has 16 residues. Germline loops: CDR1 SNHLY, CDR2 FYNNEI. V trimming: 6 bases; J trimming: 10 bases; junction bases outside the gene matches: 14.

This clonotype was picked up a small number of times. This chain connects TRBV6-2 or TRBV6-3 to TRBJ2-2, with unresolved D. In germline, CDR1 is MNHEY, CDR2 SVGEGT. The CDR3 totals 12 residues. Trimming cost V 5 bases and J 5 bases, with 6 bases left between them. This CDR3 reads CASSQTTGELFF. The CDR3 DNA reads TGTGCCAGCAGTCAGACTACCGGGGAGCTGTTTTTT.

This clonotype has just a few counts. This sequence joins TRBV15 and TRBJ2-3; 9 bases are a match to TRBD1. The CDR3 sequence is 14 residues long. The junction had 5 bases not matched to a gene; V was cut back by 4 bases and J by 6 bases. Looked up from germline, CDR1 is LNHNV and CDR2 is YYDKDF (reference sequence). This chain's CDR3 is CATSTGTGSDTQYF. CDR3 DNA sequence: TGTGCCACCAGCACCGGGACAGGGTCGGATACGCAGTATTTT.

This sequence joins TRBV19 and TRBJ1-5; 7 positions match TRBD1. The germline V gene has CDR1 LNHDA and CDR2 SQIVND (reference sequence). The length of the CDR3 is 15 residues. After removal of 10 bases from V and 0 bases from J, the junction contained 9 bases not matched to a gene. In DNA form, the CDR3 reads TGTGCCACCTCTGCCGGGACAGATAGCAATCAGCCCCAGCATTTT. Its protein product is CATSAGTDSNQPQHF.

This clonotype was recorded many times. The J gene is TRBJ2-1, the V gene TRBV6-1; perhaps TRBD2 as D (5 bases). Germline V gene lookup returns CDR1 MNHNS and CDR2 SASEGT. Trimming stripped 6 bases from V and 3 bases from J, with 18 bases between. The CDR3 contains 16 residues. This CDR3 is CASRVRGSEYYNEQFF. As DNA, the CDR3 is TGTGCCAGCAGAGTGCGCGGGTCAGAATACTACAATGAGCAGTTCTTC.

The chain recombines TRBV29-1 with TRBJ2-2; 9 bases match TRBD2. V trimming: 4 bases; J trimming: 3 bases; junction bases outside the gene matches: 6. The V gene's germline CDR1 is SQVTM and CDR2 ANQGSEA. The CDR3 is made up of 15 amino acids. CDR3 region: CSVGSGTSHTGELFF. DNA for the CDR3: TGCAGCGTTGGGTCCGGGACTAGCCACACCGGGGAGCTGTTTTTT.

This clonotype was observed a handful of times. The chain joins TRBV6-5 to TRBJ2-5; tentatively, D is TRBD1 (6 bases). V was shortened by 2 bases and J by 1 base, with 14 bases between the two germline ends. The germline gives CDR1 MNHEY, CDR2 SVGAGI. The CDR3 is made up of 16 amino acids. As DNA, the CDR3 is TGTGCCAGCAGTTACGGGTGGACAGAAGTCCAAGAGACCCAGTACTTC. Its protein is CASSYGWTEVQETQYF.

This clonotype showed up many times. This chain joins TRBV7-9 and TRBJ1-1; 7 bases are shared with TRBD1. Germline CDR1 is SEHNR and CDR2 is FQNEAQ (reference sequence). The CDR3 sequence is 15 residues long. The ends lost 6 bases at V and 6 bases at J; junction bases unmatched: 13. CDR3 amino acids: CASSPPGQRAPEAFF. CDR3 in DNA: TGTGCCAGCAGTCCCCCGGGACAGCGGGCACCTGAAGCTTTCTTT.